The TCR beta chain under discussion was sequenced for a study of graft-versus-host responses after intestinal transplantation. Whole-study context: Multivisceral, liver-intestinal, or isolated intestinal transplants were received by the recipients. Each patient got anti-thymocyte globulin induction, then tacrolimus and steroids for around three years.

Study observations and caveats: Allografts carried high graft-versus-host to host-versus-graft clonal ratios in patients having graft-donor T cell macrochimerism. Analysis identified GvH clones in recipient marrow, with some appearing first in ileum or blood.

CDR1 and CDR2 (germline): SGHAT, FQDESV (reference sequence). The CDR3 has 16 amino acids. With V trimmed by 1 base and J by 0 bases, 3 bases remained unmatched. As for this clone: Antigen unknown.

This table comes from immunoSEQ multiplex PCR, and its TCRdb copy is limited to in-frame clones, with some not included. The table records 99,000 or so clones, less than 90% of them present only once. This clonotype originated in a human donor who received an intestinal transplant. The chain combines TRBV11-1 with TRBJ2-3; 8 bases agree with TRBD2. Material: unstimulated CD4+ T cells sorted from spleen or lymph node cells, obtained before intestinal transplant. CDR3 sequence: CASSLGSGISTDTQYF. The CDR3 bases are TGTGCCAGCAGCTTAGGTAGCGGGATTAGCACAGATACGCAGTATTTT.